These T cell receptor beta chains were read from a single sample in a study of regulatory T cells in long-lasting Graves disease. TCRdb independently ran MiXCR on the multiplex PCR reads; one entry per CDR3 protein. The sample yields 300,000 to 400,000 distinct CDR3 sequences, about 20% seen once. This sample comprised peripheral blood mononuclear cells (PBMCs), obtained when the disease was refractory, from a patient treated with antithyroid drugs. The receptor set was obtained from a female donor with Graves disease. Both conserved end residues are part of each CDR3. The order of the fields is V gene, J gene, D gene, clone size, CDR3 DNA, CDR3 protein. A D gene is named only where the DNA matches it firmly. Rows give clone size only sometimes, using once, few, many, or a class for an expanded clone.

V: TRBV7-2; J: TRBJ1-2; D: .; size: few; DNA: TGTGCCAGCAGCTCAACGGGACGGCCTCTCATCCACACCTTC; CDR3: CASSSTGRPLIHTF
V: TRBV5-1; J: TRBJ1-4; D: .; size: many; DNA: TGCGCCAGCAGCTTGGCGAGTTCGCCTAATGAAAAACTGTTTTTT; CDR3: CASSLASSPNEKLFF
V: TRBV19; J: TRBJ2-7; D: .; size: few; DNA: TGTGCCAGTAGTAAATACAGGGACACCGACTACGAGCAGTACTTC; CDR3: CASSKYRDTDYEQYF
V: TRBV9; J: TRBJ2-7; D: .; size: .; DNA: TGTGCCAGCAGCCCGGGGGACAGCGGTCGCTACGAGCAGTACTTC; CDR3: CASSPGDSGRYEQYF
V: TRBV27; J: TRBJ2-7; D: TRBD1; size: few; DNA: TGTGCCAGCAGTTTCGGGAAGGGGGCGAGCGAGCAGTACTTC; CDR3: CASSFGKGASEQYF
V: TRBV29-1; J: TRBJ1-1; D: .; size: .; DNA: TGCAGCGTTGATTTTAACACTGAAGCTTTCTTT; CDR3: CSVDFNTEAFF
V: TRBV10-1; J: TRBJ1-2; D: TRBD1; size: .; DNA: TGCGCCAGCAGTGAGTTGGACAGGGGGGGCTATAGCTACACCTTC; CDR3: CASSELDRGGYSYTF
V: TRBV6-1; J: TRBJ2-7; D: TRBD1; size: many; DNA: TGTGCCAGCAGTGGAGAGACAGGGGTCCACCCCCCCTACGAGCAGTACTTC; CDR3: CASSGETGVHPPYEQYF
V: TRBV20-1; J: TRBJ1-6; D: .; size: .; DNA: TGCAGTGCTAGAGATGCAACAGGGAGGTCACCCCTCCACTTT; CDR3: CSARDATGRSPLHF
V: TRBV20-1; J: TRBJ1-1; D: .; size: many; DNA: TGCAGTGCTAGAGCGAATGAGGCAGTGAACACTGAAGCTTTCTTT; CDR3: CSARANEAVNTEAFF
V: TRBV7-2; J: TRBJ2-2; D: TRBD1; size: few; DNA: TGTGCCAGCAGCCGACAGGGTTTAGGTACCGGGGAGCTGTTTTTT; CDR3: CASSRQGLGTGELFF
V: TRBV7-9; J: TRBJ1-6; D: .; size: many; DNA: TGTGCCAGCAGCGCGGACCGAAATTCACCCCTCCACTTT; CDR3: CASSADRNSPLHF
V: TRBV30; J: TRBJ1-1; D: .; size: many; DNA: TGTGCCTGGAGTGAGGGGCAGCCGAACACTGAAGCTTTCTTT; CDR3: CAWSEGQPNTEAFF
V: TRBV11-2; J: TRBJ1-1; D: .; size: many; DNA: TGTGCCAGCAGCTTATGGGGGGGAGGCACTGAAGCTTTCTTT; CDR3: CASSLWGGGTEAFF
V: TRBV12-3/TRBV12-4; J: TRBJ2-5; D: TRBD1; size: many; DNA: TGTGCCAGCAGTTCGGGACAGGGGTTCCAAGAGACCCAGTACTTC; CDR3: CASSSGQGFQETQYF
V: TRBV3-1; J: TRBJ1-1; D: TRBD1; size: .; DNA: TGTGCCAGCAGCCCCCTGACAGGGCTTTCGGGAACTGAAGCTTTCTTT; CDR3: CASSPLTGLSGTEAFF
V: TRBV29-1; J: TRBJ2-7; D: .; size: .; DNA: TGCAGCGTTGAAGGGGAAGGCTACGAGCAGTACTTC; CDR3: CSVEGEGYEQYF
V: TRBV7-2; J: TRBJ1-2; D: .; size: many; DNA: TGTGCCAGCAGCTTTCTTGTAACAGGGAGATATGGCTACACCTTC; CDR3: CASSFLVTGRYGYTF
V: TRBV19; J: TRBJ2-4; D: TRBD2; size: .; DNA: TGTGCCAGTACCATGACTAGCGGGGACTCGAACATTCAGTACTTC; CDR3: CASTMTSGDSNIQYF
V: TRBV6-2/TRBV6-3; J: TRBJ1-1; D: .; size: .; DNA: TGTGCCAGCAGCCGGGGGCCGGCGGAGACTGAAGCTTTCTTT; CDR3: CASSRGPAETEAFF
V: TRBV28; J: TRBJ1-2; D: .; size: many; DNA: TGTGCCAGCCAGCCTCGGGGGACATATGGCTACACCTTC; CDR3: CASQPRGTYGYTF
V: TRBV7-8; J: TRBJ1-2; D: .; size: many; DNA: TGTGCCAGCAGCCAGGGACTCCTAGCTAACTATGGCTACACCTTC; CDR3: CASSQGLLANYGYTF
V: TRBV6-1; J: TRBJ1-1; D: .; size: many; DNA: TGTGCCAGCAGATCCCCTTTACAGAGGAACACTGAAGCTTTCTTT; CDR3: CASRSPLQRNTEAFF
V: TRBV7-3; J: TRBJ1-1; D: .; size: .; DNA: TGTGCCAGCAGCGCACAGACGAACACTGAAGCTTTCTTT; CDR3: CASSAQTNTEAFF
V: TRBV5-5; J: TRBJ2-1; D: .; size: .; DNA: TGTGCCAGCAGCTTGAGCGGGTTCTCCTACAATGAGCAGTTCTTC; CDR3: CASSLSGFSYNEQFF
V: TRBV4-1; J: TRBJ2-7; D: TRBD1; size: .; DNA: TGCGCCAGCAGCCTTACCGGGACAGGCGGAACCTACGAGCAGTACTTC; CDR3: CASSLTGTGGTYEQYF